Sequencing of this T cell receptor beta chain was carried out in a study of blood T cell repertoires in COVID-19 (dated by TCRdb to 2020 to 2021). Concerning the study at large: Collaborator samples came from the United States, Italy and Spain and covered acute and convalescent phases of COVID-19. The samples were drawn from two sources: the first 160 participants of the ongoing ImmuneRACE study, and 1,200 or so subjects contributed by 6 global collaborators. The sample metadata nearly always contained a de-identified subject ID, COVID-19 status, age in years and sex. HLA class I and class II types, where available, came from metadata supplied by the sample provider rather than from assay-based typing. The prospective study material was composed of cDNA or gDNA derived from T cells, B-cell-depleted T cells, or PBMCs. Subjects who had been exposed to COVID-19, were actively infected with it, or had recovered from it provided the deeply sampled blood TCRbeta repertoires that made up the dataset. The repertoires were released in a freely available public database intended as a resource for research on the immune response to SARS-CoV-2.

Participants in the prospective study were aged roughly 18 to 95 years, lived in under 30 United States geographic areas, and enrolled through a virtual design. To assign participants to cohorts, the prospective study relied on clinical history that participants themselves reported in a screening survey and a study questionnaire. Recovered participants in ImmuneRACE Cohort 3 were defined as having two consecutive negative NP/OP PCR tests, clearance from a healthcare professional, or resolution of symptoms. Each participant in the prospective study had whole blood, serum and a nasopharyngeal or oropharyngeal swab collected by mobile phlebotomists. Additional blood draws and questionnaires over an approximately two-month period could optionally be provided by prospective study participants. Blood samples from the prospective study were shipped frozen or at room temperature prior to DNA extraction.

On the study overall, not on this receptor specifically: How much clinical and demographic metadata was included differed by source and by participant, and the metadata was provided uncurated.

As encoded in the germline V gene, CDR1 is MNHNS while CDR2 is SASEGT. Measured from the cysteine to the phenylalanine, the CDR3 is 16 residues long. The kept DNA is CDR3 alone, 48 bases in frame from the first base. Trimming takes 4 bases off V and 9 bases off J; junction bases not matched to a gene: 14. TCRbeta CDR3 regions were amplified from genomic DNA using the immunoSEQ Assay, a bias-controlled multiplex PCR. In the authors' own workflow: Within the assay, amplification of reference gene primers was used to estimate how many nucleated cells each sample contained. To quantify the absolute abundance of each unique TCRbeta CDR3 rearrangement, sequence reads were collapsed and filtered. Productive Simpson clonality was computed per sample as the square root of Simpson's diversity index over productive rearrangements. TCRdb limited this immuneACCESS table to in-frame rearrangements with V and J called. A share of clones is missing; checked studies link under half to unresolved V genes, and the rest is unexplained. Clone size and the V and J calls come from that table; the DNA yielded D and trimming. In all, the sample holds fewer than 200,000 clones, and around 82% of those were seen once. The ten largest clones capture 18% of the sample.

In the case of this clone: Its antigen target is currently unknown. No base qualities exist here, and no much larger clone lies one base off it.

The chain is made from TRBV6-1 and TRBJ1-3, with 8 bases matching TRBD1. Sequences were obtained from PBMCs or T cells enriched from blood (not recorded which). This receptor was taken from a man aged 55-75 years who had recovered from COVID-19. Here is the DNA: TGTGCCAGCAGTGGAGGACAGGGTTTGGTGTTAGGCACCATATATTTT. Its protein is CASSGGQGLVLGTIYF.